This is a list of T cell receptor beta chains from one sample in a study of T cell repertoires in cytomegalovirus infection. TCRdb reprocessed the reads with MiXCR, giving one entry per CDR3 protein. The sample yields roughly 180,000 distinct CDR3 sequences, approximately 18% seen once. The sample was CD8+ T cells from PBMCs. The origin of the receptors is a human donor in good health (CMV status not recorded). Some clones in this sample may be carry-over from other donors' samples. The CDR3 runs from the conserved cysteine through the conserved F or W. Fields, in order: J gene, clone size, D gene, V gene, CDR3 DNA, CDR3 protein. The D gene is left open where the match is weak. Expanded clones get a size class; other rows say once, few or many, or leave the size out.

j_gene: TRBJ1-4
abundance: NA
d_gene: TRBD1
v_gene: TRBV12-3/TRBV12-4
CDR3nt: TGTGCCAGCACCCACGGGACAGGGTACTGGGGACTGTTTTTT
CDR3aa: CASTHGTGYWGLFF

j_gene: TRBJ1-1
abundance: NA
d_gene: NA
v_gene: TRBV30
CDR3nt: TGTGCCTGGAGTTACGGGACCACTGAAGCTTTCTTT
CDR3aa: CAWSYGTTEAFF

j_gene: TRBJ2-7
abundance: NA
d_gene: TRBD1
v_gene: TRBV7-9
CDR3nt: TGTGCCAGCAGCTTGCGTAGCCAGGGGGTCCACGAGCAGTACTTC
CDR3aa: CASSLRSQGVHEQYF

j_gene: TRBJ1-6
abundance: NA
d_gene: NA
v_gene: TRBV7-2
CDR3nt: TGTGCCAGCAGCTCGGACGGTCCCTTAAGGTCCTATAATTCACCCCTCCACTTT
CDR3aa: CASSSDGPLRSYNSPLHF

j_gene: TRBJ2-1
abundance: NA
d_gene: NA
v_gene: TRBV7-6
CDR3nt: TGTGCTAGCAGCCAGACGGGGGATGATGAGCAGTTCTTC
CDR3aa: CASSQTGDDEQFF

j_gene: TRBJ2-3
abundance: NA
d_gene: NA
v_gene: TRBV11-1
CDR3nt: TGTGCCAGCAGCTTGCATCGGACCCTACCCACAGATACGCAGTATTTT
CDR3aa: CASSLHRTLPTDTQYF

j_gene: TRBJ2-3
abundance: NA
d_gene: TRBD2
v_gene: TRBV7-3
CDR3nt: TGTGCCAGCAGCGGCGGGGGGGCCTTTAGAGATACGCAGTATTTT
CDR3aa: CASSGGGAFRDTQYF

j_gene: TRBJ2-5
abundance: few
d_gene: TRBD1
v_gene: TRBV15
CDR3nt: TGTGCCACCAGCAAATTACAGGGGGAAGAGACCCAGTACTTC
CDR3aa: CATSKLQGEETQYF

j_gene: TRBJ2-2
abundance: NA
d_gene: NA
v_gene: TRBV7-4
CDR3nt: TGTGCCAGCATCTTTCCCGGGGAGCTGTTTTTT
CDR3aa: CASIFPGELFF

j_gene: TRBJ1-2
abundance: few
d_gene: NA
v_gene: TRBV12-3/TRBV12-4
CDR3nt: TGTGCCAGCAGTTTAGGGGTCGTGGGCTATGGCTACACCTTC
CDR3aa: CASSLGVVGYGYTF

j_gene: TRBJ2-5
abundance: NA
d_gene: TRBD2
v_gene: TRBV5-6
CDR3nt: TGTGCCAGCAGCGGAGCGGGGGGGTTGGAGACCCAGTACTTC
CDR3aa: CASSGAGGLETQYF

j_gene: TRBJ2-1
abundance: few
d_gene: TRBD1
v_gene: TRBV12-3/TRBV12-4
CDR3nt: TGTGCCAGCAGTCAGGGGACAGCTTACAATGAGCAGTTCTTC
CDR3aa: CASSQGTAYNEQFF

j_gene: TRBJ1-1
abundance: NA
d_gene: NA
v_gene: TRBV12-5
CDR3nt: TGTGCTAGTGCGCCCGAGGGCCACACTGAAGCTTTCTTT
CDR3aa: CASAPEGHTEAFF

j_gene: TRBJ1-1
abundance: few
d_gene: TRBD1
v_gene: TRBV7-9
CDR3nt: TGTGCCAGCAGCTTATCTACAGGGGGGACTGAAGCTTTCTTT
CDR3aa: CASSLSTGGTEAFF

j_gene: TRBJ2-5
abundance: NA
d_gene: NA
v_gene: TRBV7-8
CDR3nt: TGTGCCAGCAGCTTAGCGGTGGAGGGGGGTAGGGAGACCCAGTACTTC
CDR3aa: CASSLAVEGGRETQYF

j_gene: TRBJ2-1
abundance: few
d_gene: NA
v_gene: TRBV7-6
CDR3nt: TGTGCCAGCAGCCCCAACAGGGCCCGCCATGAGCAGTTCTTC
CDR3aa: CASSPNRARHEQFF

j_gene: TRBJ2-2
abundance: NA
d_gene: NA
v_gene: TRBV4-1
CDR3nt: TGCGCCAGCAGGTACGGAACTGGACCCGGGGAGCTGTTTTTT
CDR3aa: CASRYGTGPGELFF

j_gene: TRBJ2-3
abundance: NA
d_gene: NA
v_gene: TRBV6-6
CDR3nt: TGTGCCAGCAGTTACTCTGCTAGCACAGATACGCAGTATTTT
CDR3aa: CASSYSASTDTQYF

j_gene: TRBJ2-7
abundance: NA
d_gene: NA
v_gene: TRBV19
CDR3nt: TGTGCCAGTAGTGTCAACAGGGTCGAGCAGTACTTC
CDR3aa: CASSVNRVEQYF

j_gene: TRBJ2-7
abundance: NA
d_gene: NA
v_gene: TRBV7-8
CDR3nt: TGTGCCAGCAGCTCGGTACAGGAACTCGAGCAGTACTTC
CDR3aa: CASSSVQELEQYF

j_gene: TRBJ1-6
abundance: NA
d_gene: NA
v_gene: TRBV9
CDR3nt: TGTGCCAGCAGCGGCGGGGGCAGCGCCAATTCACCCCTCCACTTT
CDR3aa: CASSGGGSANSPLHF

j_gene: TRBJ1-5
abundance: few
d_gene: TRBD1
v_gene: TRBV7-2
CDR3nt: TGTGCCAGCAGCCACGGGGACAGTCTCAATCAGCCCCAGCATTTT
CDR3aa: CASSHGDSLNQPQHF

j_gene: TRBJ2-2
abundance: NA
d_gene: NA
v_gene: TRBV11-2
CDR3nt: TGTGCCAGCAGCTTAGAGGGCGTGGTTAGCGGCACCGGGGAGCTGTTTTTT
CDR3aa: CASSLEGVVSGTGELFF

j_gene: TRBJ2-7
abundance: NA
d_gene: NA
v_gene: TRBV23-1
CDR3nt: TGCGCCAGCAGTATACCTTTTTCCTACGAGCAGTACTTC
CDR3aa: CASSIPFSYEQYF

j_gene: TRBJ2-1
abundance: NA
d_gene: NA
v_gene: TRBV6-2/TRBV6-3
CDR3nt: TGTGCCAGCAGTGGGAGACGGGGCATGAGTGAGCAGTTCTTC
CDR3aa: CASSGRRGMSEQFF

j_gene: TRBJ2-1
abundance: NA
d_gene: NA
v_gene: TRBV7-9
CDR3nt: TGTGCCAGCAGCTCCGACAAGCAGTTCTTC
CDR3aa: CASSSDKQFF

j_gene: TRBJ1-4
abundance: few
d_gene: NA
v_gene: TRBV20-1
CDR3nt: TGCAGTGCCAAAGGGACGTGGGATGGAAAACTGTTTTTT
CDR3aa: CSAKGTWDGKLFF

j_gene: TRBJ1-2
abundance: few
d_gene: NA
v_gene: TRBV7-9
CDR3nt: TGTGCCAGCAGGGGCCGGGACGGAAGAGACTATGGCTACACCTTC
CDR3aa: CASRGRDGRDYGYTF

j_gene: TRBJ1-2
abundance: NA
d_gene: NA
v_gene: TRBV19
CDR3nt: TGTGCCAGTAGTTTTCCCACAGGATTTGGCGGCTACACCTTC
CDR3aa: CASSFPTGFGGYTF

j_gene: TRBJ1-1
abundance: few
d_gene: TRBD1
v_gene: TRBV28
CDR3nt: TGTGCCAGCAGGCCGACAGGGGTAAGGAACACTGAAGCTTTCTTT
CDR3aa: CASRPTGVRNTEAFF

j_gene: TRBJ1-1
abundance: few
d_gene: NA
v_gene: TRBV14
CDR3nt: TGTGCCAGCAGCCCGTGGAGGTGGAACACTGAAGCTTTCTTT
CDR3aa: CASSPWRWNTEAFF

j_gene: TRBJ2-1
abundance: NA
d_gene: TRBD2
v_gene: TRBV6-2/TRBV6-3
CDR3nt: TGTGCCAGCAGTTACTCCGGGGGGGAGGCCTACAATGAGCAGTTCTTC
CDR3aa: CASSYSGGEAYNEQFF

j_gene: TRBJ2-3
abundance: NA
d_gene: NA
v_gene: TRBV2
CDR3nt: TGTGCCAGCAGTGAGCGGAGCTCAGTCCCAGATACGCAGTATTTT
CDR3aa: CASSERSSVPDTQYF

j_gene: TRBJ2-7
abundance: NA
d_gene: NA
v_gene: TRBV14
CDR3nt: TGTGCCAGCAGCCAAGGAATAAGGAGCGAGCAGTACTTC
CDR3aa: CASSQGIRSEQYF

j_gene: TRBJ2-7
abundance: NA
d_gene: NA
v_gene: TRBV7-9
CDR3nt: TGTGCCAGCAGCCCCTGGGCTAGGGGCGAGCAGTACTTC
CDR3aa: CASSPWARGEQYF

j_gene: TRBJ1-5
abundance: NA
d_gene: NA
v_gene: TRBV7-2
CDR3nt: TGTGCCAGCAGCTTATTTCGGACGGCAAATAAGCCCCAGCATTTT
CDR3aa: CASSLFRTANKPQHF

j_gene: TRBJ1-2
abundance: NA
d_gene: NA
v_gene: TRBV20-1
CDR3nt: TGCAGTGCTAGAGATAGCAGAGACTATGGCTACACCTTC
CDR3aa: CSARDSRDYGYTF

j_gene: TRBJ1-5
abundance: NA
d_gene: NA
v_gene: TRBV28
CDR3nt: TGTGCCAGCAGTTCTACAGGTGGAGGTCAGCCCCAGCATTTT
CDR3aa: CASSSTGGGQPQHF

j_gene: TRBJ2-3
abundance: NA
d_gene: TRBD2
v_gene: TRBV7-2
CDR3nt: TGTGCCAGCAGCCCCTACCCTCCCAGGTTGGCGGGGGGGCCGGAGACAGATACGCAGTATTTT
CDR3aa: CASSPYPPRLAGGPETDTQYF

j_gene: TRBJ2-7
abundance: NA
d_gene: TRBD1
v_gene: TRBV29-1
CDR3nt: TGCAGCGCTGAGGGGGACAGATCCTACGAGCAGTACTTC
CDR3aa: CSAEGDRSYEQYF

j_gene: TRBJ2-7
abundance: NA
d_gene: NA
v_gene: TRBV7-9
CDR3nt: TGTGCCAGCAGCTTAAACGCGGTTGAGCAGTACTTC
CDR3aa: CASSLNAVEQYF

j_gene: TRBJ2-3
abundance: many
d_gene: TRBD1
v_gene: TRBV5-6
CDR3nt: TGTGCCAGCAGTTTAGGACAGGGGGCAGATACGCAGTATTTT
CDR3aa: CASSLGQGADTQYF

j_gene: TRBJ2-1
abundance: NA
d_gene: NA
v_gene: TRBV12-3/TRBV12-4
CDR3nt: TGTGCCAGCAGTTTATCCATATTGGGCCCTTCCTACAATGAGCAGTTCTTC
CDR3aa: CASSLSILGPSYNEQFF

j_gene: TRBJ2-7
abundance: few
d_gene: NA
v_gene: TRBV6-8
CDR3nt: TGTGCCAGCAGTTACTCGTGGTCCTACGAGCAGTACTTC
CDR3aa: CASSYSWSYEQYF

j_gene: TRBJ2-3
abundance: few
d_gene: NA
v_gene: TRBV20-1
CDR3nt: TGCAGTGCTAGCGGGGGGCTTCGAGATACGCAGTATTTT
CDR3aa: CSASGGLRDTQYF

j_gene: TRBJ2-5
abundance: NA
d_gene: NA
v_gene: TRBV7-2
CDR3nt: TGTGCCAGCAGCTTAGAGGGAGGGGGGGTGGGAAAGACCCAGTACTTC
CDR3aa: CASSLEGGGVGKTQYF

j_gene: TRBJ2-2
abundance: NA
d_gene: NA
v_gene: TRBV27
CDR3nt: TGTGCCAGCAGTCGAACTCTACAGGGAACCGGGGAGCTGTTTTTT
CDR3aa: CASSRTLQGTGELFF

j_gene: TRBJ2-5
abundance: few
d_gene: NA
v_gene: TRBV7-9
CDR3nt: TGTGCCAGCAGCTTAGCGCAAGAGTGGGAGACCCAGTACTTC
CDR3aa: CASSLAQEWETQYF

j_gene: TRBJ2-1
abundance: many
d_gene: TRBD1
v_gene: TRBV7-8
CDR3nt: TGTGCCAGCAGCCTCGGACAGGGGGCCTTAGGCAATGAGCAGTTCTTC
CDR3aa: CASSLGQGALGNEQFF

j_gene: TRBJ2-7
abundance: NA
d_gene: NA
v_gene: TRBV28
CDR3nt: TGTGCCACCAGGGGCAAGGGTTTTCACGAGCAGTACTTC
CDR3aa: CATRGKGFHEQYF

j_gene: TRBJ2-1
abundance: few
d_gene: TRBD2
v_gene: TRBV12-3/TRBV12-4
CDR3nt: TGTGCCAGCAGTCCCCCGGGACTAGCAGCCCACAATGAGCAGTTCTTC
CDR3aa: CASSPPGLAAHNEQFF